This entry features one TCR beta chain sequence. Its specificity is not known. These data are taken from a study of cytomegalovirus exposure and HLA in healthy donors. Both 60 Vbeta primers and 13 Jbeta primers went into the PCR. Authors' processing steps: About 12 million shared chains were among the roughly 78 million unique TCR beta chains that a later analysis counted. The data were produced by immunoSEQ multiplex PCR, yet TCRdb's version contains in-frame clones alone and is incomplete. For V, J and clone size, that table is used; D and trimming come from the DNA. Of some 210,000 clones in the sample, around 73% were seen once. Germline CDR1 and CDR2: MNHEY and SMNVEV (reference sequence). The CDR3 loop spans 14 amino acids. The V gene end was trimmed by 6 bases and the J gene end by 5 bases; junction bases not matched to a gene: 7. Study-level points and caveats: Later work found most CMV-associated TCR beta chains apparently HLA-restricted. Presence/absence analyses assumed roughly uniform sequencing depth across donors.

The genes are TRBV27 and TRBJ2-3, with TRBD2 matching 8 bases. Material: PBMCs. The sequence was obtained from a male donor in good health and CMV-seronegative. The CDR3 DNA is TGTGCCAGCAGGTCGGGGGGGAGGAGAGATACGCAGTATTTT. Residues: CASRSGGRRDTQYF.